This T cell receptor beta chain was documented in a study of technical replicates of blood from a few donors. Between the trimmed V and J ends, which lost 8 bases and 0 bases, there was a span of 9 bases. Germline V gene sequence: CDR1 SQVTM, CDR2 ANQGSEA. CDR3 length equals 12 residues. Produced via immunoSEQ multiplex PCR; TCRdb's table is partial and in-frame only. The sample carries about 97,000 clones, roughly 95% recorded once. This TCR derives from a human donor in good health. The chain uses TRBV29-1 and TRBJ2-3, with D maybe TRBD1 (5 bases). The material sequenced was T cells isolated from PBMCs. This CDR3 is CSFRGSTDTQYF. The CDR3 DNA reads as TGCAGCTTTAGGGGTAGCACAGATACGCAGTATTTT.